The TCR beta chain described here comes from a study of CD8 T cells in ankylosing spondylitis (TCRdb year 2017). Describing the broader study: T cell receptor beta repertoires were profiled in healthy donors and ankylosing spondylitis patients so that disease-linked TCR variants could be found. Peripheral blood samples were taken, and synovial fluid was additionally collected from ankylosing spondylitis patients. In total, the full study cohort was made up of some 100 healthy donors and about two dozen ankylosing spondylitis patients.

Sequenced using an Illumina HiSeq 2500. Quantitative 5'-RACE with molecular barcodes was used to prepare TCR beta libraries. Per the source publication's procedure: A new computational method based on a probabilistic model of VDJ rearrangement was used to identify disease-linked TCR variants. The public reads were run again by TCRdb, first through fastp at Q25 and then through MiXCR, and only productive beta chains were kept. Identical CDR3 protein sequences are pooled into one entry, listed with their most common genes and DNA. The V and J calls reflect TCRdb's pipeline rather than the authors' work. The sample table lists some 700,000 distinct CDR3 sequences, around 20% of them with a count of one. The top ten hold under 20% of the sample. Reading the germline V gene (reference sequence) gives CDR1 DFQATT and CDR2 SNEGSKA. The CDR3 spans 13 residues, from the cysteine through the phenylalanine. Kept here is only the CDR3 DNA, which spans 39 bases and is read in frame from base 1. V sheds 5 bases and J sheds 4 bases, leaving 9 bases between their ends.

Broad study findings and their caveats: Significant enrichment of the disease-linked clones was reported in matched synovial fluid samples from ankylosing spondylitis patients. Blood from ankylosing spondylitis patients appeared to be characterized by a TCR beta motif composed of several highly homologous amino acid variants. Some motif variants were previously reported in synovial fluid and blood of reactive arthritis patients, suggesting common disease-initiation mechanisms. A CD8+ phenotype was shown by the disease-linked clones, which were found at relatively low frequencies in peripheral blood.

On this clonotype itself: Its antigen remains unidentified. The input lacks base qualities; no much larger clone sits a single base away.

The TCR originated in a male donor with ankylosing spondylitis. Sequenced input: blood, either unsorted or a sorted T cell fraction (not recorded which). Rearrangement joined TRBV20-1 to TRBJ1-6, and the D gene may be TRBD1, 6 bases matching. The CDR3 protein is CSARGQYNSPLHF. The DNA sequence is TGCAGTGCTCGTGGACAGTATAATTCACCCCTCCACTTT.